One and the same sample provided the 17 T cell receptor beta chains below, sequenced in a study of blood T cell repertoires in COVID-19. Generated by immunoSEQ multiplex PCR, the TCRdb table keeps only in-frame clones and is missing some. This repertoire shows hundreds of thousands of clones, 83% found once; its top ten account for around 1.3%. Sequencing was done on a sample of peripheral blood. The receptors here all came from a woman in her 30s with COVID-19, enrolled during active disease.

This chain links TRBV28 with TRBJ2-5; TRBD1 might be the D (6 bases). Germline V gene sequence: CDR1 MDHEN, CDR2 SYDVKM. The CDR3 consists of 14 residues. The V gene lost 2 bases and the J gene lost 4 bases, with 11 bases spanning the gap. The CDR3 DNA sequence: TGTGCCAGCAGTTTAGGGGGCCTGTTAGAGACCCAGTACTTC. Amino acid sequence: CASSLGGLLETQYF.

This sequence joins TRBV2 and TRBJ2-5, with D maybe TRBD1 (5 bases). Germline V gives CDR1 SNHLY, CDR2 FYNNEI. The length of the CDR3 is 13 residues. V lost 4 bases and J lost 3, with 9 bases in between. As DNA, the CDR3 is TGTGCCAGCAGTGTACAAGGGGAAGAGACCCAGTACTTC. This translates into CASSVQGEETQYF.

The chain links TRBV27 to TRBJ2-7; 8 bases line up with TRBD2. Germline V gene data show CDR1 as MNHEY and CDR2 as SMNVEV (reference sequence). The CDR3 totals 15 residues. V was pared by 2 bases and J by 2 bases, with 5 bases of the junction left unmatched. The CDR3: CASSLGSGATYEQYF. The DNA of the CDR3 is TGTGCCAGCAGTTTAGGTAGCGGGGCCACCTACGAGCAGTACTTC.

V usage is TRBV4-3 and J usage is TRBJ1-4; no clear D gene. Germline V lookup: CDR1 LGHNA, CDR2 YSLEER. Deletions cut 3 bases from V and 0 bases from J, with 11 bases between. There are 16 residues in the CDR3. CDR3 in amino acids: CASSQSPGSTNEKLFF. CDR3 nucleotides: TGCGCCAGCAGCCAGTCCCCGGGTTCAACTAATGAAAAACTGTTTTTT.

The chain is built from TRBV2 and TRBJ2-3; 11 bases agree with TRBD1. The J segment lost 5 bases and the V segment lost 7 bases, leaving 5 bases of the junction unmatched. Germline V gene data show CDR1 as SNHLY and CDR2 as FYNNEI. The CDR3 totals 14 residues. The CDR3 reads CASNGQGAQDTQYF. CDR3 DNA sequence: TGTGCCAGCAACGGACAGGGGGCGCAAGATACGCAGTATTTT.

V and J are TRBV10-3 and TRBJ1-6; TRBD1 matches 7 bases. Germline V gene data show CDR1 as ENHRY and CDR2 as SYGVKD. This CDR3 contains 15 residues. The V segment lost 10 bases and the J segment 0 bases; nucleotides outside the gene matches: 6. The CDR3 coding sequence is TGTGCCACCACCAGGGACAGCTCCTATAATTCACCCCTCCACTTT. The encoded protein is CATTRDSSYNSPLHF.

The genes are TRBV18 and TRBJ2-4, with TRBD1 identical over 11 bases. Germline trimming cut 1 base from V and 9 bases from J; bases unmatched to any gene: 5. Germline-derived CDR1 and CDR2 are KGHSH and LQKENI. This CDR3 has 15 residues. CDR3: CASSPRTGGVVIQYF. For the CDR3, the DNA is TGTGCCAGCTCACCACGGACAGGGGGCGTTGTCATTCAGTACTTC.

CDR3 in amino acids: CASSLEPIESTDTQYF. For the CDR3, the DNA is TGTGCCAGCAGCTTGGAACCAATTGAGAGCACAGATACGCAGTATTTT. The J gene is TRBJ2-3, the V gene TRBV5-4; D gene ambiguous. CDR1 SGHNT and CDR2 YYREEE come from the germline V gene (reference sequence). The V end lost 0 bases, the J end lost 0 bases, and 11 bases lay between the germline ends. The CDR3 contains 16 residues.

The CDR3 sequence: CASSHRTGAHNSPLHF. Written as DNA, the CDR3 is TGTGCCAGCAGCCATCGGACAGGGGCACATAATTCACCCCTCCACTTT. The V gene is TRBV14, the J gene TRBJ1-6, with 9 nucleotides matching TRBD1. The V segment lost 3 bases and the J segment 5 bases; nucleotides outside the gene matches: 5. This CDR3 is 16 amino acids long. Germline CDR1 and CDR2: SGHDN and FVKESK. Filled out from reference TRBV14 and TRBJ1-6, the complete variable domain reads EAGVTQFPSHSVIEKGQTVTLRCDPISGHDNLYWYRRVMGKEIKFLLHFVKESKQDESGMPNNRFLAERTGGTYSTLKVQPAELEDSGVYFCASSHRTGAHNSPLHFGNGTRLTVT.

This clone was detected once. This rearrangement joins TRBV11-2 to TRBJ2-2, with D perhaps matching TRBD1 (5 bases). The germline V and J ends were trimmed by 5 bases and 3 bases, with 10 bases remaining between them. The germline V gene has CDR1 SGHAT and CDR2 FQNNGV. CDR3 length: 14 amino acids. CDR3 nucleotides: TGTGCCAGCAGCCCCGACAGTTACACCGGGGAGCTGTTTTTT. The encoded protein is CASSPDSYTGELFF. The whole variable domain, remainder taken from reference TRBV11-2 and TRBJ2-2, is EAGVAQSPRYKIIEKRQSVAFWCNPISGHATLYWYQQILGQGPKLLIQFQNNGVVDDSQLPKDRFSAERLKGVDSTLKIQPAKLEDSAVYLCASSPDSYTGELFFGEGSRLTVL.

The chain links TRBV12-5 to TRBJ1-6; possibly TRBD1 for D (6 bases). CDR3 length equals 15 residues. In germline, CDR1 is LGHNT, CDR2 FRNRAP. Trimming left V 2 bases short and J 10 bases short, with 15 bases between. Here the CDR3 reads CASGLNLGARSPLHF. CDR3 nucleotides: TGTGCTAGTGGTTTGAATTTGGGGGCGAGGTCACCCCTCCACTTT.

The V gene is TRBV6-1, the J gene TRBJ1-2; D might be TRBD1 (5 bases). The V gene lost 2 bases and the J gene lost 7 bases, with 14 bases spanning the gap. This CDR3 has 14 residues. Germline lookup yields CDR1 MNHNS and CDR2 SASEGT. In DNA, the CDR3 is TGTGCCAGCAGTGAAACGCCCGGGACTGGTGGCTACACCTTC. Protein sequence: CASSETPGTGGYTF.

The J gene is TRBJ1-2, the V gene TRBV5-4; 9 bases map to TRBD1. The CDR3 is 14 residues long. V lost 5 bases, J lost 3 bases, and 5 bases stayed unmatched. The germline V gene has CDR1 SGHNT and CDR2 YYREEE (reference sequence). DNA of the CDR3: TGTGCCAGCAGTCAGGACAGGGGCTACTATGGCTACACCTTC. Translating gives CASSQDRGYYGYTF.

The chain carries TRBV7-9 and TRBJ1-2, with D perhaps TRBD1 (6 bases). Trimming took 2 bases from V and 0 from J, leaving 13 bases between them. This CDR3 comprises 16 residues. Germline CDR1 reads SEHNR; CDR2 reads FQNEAQ (reference sequence). CDR3 in amino acids: CASSLPRDTPNYGYTF. For the CDR3, the DNA is TGTGCCAGCAGCTTACCCCGGGACACTCCTAACTATGGCTACACCTTC.

For this clone: Other DNA sequences in this specimen translate into the identical CDR3. The chain employs TRBV3-1 (or the pseudogene TRBV3-2) and TRBJ1-3; TRBD1 aligns across 8 bases. The CDR3 runs to 15 residues. Germline lookup yields CDR1 LGHDT and CDR2 YNNKEL (reference sequence). The junction had 6 bases not matched to a gene; V was cut back by 4 bases and J by 4 bases. The chain's CDR3 is CASSLDRGSGNTIYF. For the CDR3, the DNA is TGTGCCAGCAGCCTCGACAGGGGATCAGGAAACACCATATATTTT.

The chain combines TRBV9 with TRBJ2-1; D gene unclear. Germline lookup yields CDR1 SGDLS and CDR2 YYNGEE. This CDR3 has 13 amino acids. V dropped 4 bases and J dropped 5 bases, with 10 bases sitting between them. Here the CDR3 reads CASSRPGHNEQFF. For the CDR3, the DNA is TGTGCCAGCAGCAGGCCGGGTCACAATGAGCAGTTCTTC. The entire variable domain, with the rest obtained from reference TRBV9 and TRBJ2-1, is as follows: DSGVTQTPKHLITATGQRVTLRCSPRSGDLSVYWYQQSLDQGLQFLIQYYNGEERAKGNILERFSAQQFPDLHSELNLSSLELGDSALYFCASSRPGHNEQFFGPGTRLTVL.

The V call is TRBV3-1 (or the pseudogene TRBV3-2), the J call TRBJ1-2, with TRBD1 as a possible D gene (5 bases). V lost 0 bases, J lost 5 bases, and 19 bases lay in between. The CDR3 runs 17 residues. The germline CDR1 and CDR2 sequences are LGHDT and YNNKEL (reference sequence). CDR3 bases: TGTGCCAGCAGCCAAGATCTTGGCAGGGATGTTCTATATGGCTACACCTTC. This translates into CASSQDLGRDVLYGYTF.